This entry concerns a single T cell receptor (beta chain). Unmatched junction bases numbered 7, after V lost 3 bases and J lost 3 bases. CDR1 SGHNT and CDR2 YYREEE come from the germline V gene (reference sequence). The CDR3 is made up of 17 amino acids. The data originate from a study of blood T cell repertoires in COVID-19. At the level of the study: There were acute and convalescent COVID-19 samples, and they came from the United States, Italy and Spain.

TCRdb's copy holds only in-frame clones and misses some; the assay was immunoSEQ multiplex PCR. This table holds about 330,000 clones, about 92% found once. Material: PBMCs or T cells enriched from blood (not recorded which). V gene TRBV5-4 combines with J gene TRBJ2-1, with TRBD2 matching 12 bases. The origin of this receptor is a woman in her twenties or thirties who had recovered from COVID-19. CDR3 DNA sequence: TGTGCCAGCAGCTCACCGACTAGCGGGAGAGGCTACAATGAGCAGTTCTTC. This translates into CASSSPTSGRGYNEQFF. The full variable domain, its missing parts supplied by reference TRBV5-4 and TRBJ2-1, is ETGVTQSPTHLIKTRGQQVTLRCSSQSGHNTVSWYQQALGQGPQFIFQYYREEENGRGNFPPRFSGLQFPNYSSELNVNALELDDSALYLCASSSPTSGRGYNEQFFGPGTRLTVL.